A single sample is the source of the 18 T cell receptor beta chains below, sequenced in a study of T cells after posttransplantation cyclophosphamide. Measured with immunoSEQ multiplex PCR; TCRdb has only the in-frame clones, and not every one. Of under 75,000 clones in the sample, 80% to 95% were seen once. The sample was PBMCs. The source of these receptors is a woman aged 30 to 39 in good health and a related stem cell transplant donor.

The J gene is TRBJ1-2, the V gene TRBV27; TRBD1 is a possible D gene (6 bases). The germline V and J ends were trimmed by 6 bases and 8 bases, with 16 bases remaining between them. CDR1 is MNHEY, CDR2 SMNVEV, per germline (reference sequence). The CDR3 extends over 13 amino acids. This CDR3 is CASRHPGGEGYTF. CDR3 coding DNA: TGTGCCAGCAGGCATCCCGGGGGCGAGGGCTACACCTTC.

The V call is TRBV27, the J call TRBJ1-1, with D tentatively TRBD1 (5 bases). V was shortened by 5 bases and J by 4 bases, with 23 bases between the two germline ends. CDR1 and CDR2 (germline): MNHEY, SMNVEV (reference sequence). The CDR3 is 17 residues long. The DNA of the CDR3 is TGTGCCAGCAGTGGTGTGGGTCGTGGAGGGGAACGCACTGAAGCTTTCTTT. Its translation is CASSGVGRGGERTEAFF.

CDR3 residues: CASSLGGYGYTF. The CDR3, as DNA: TGTGCCAGCAGTTTAGGGGGCTATGGCTACACCTTC. This chain uses TRBV28 with TRBJ1-2, with D perhaps TRBD1 (5 bases). Trimming left V 2 bases short and J 4 bases short, with 5 bases between. From germline, CDR1 is MDHEN and CDR2 SYDVKM. CDR3 size: 12 residues.

The rearrangement uses TRBV9 and TRBJ1-2; 11 bases match TRBD1. CDR3 length: 16 amino acids. The junction had 12 bases not matched to a gene; V was cut back by 4 bases and J by 7 bases. The germline gives CDR1 SGDLS, CDR2 YYNGEE. CDR3 coding DNA: TGTGCCAGCAGCACCCTCCCCGGGACAGGGGGTTTTGGCTACACCTTC. Its translation: CASSTLPGTGGFGYTF.

The V gene is TRBV9, the J gene TRBJ2-2; a weak D match, TRBD1 (7 bases). Germline CDR1 SGDLS, CDR2 YYNGEE. This CDR3 comprises 15 residues. Deletions cut 3 bases from V and 8 bases from J, with 17 bases between. Written as DNA, the CDR3 is TGTGCCAGCAGCGGACACGACAGGGAGGAGGGGGAGCTGTTTTTT. Residues: CASSGHDREEGELFF.

This clone was detected only a few times. Other DNA sequences of this sample code for an identical CDR3. The chain links TRBV28 to TRBJ2-7; 7 bases map to TRBD2. V shed 10 bases, J shed 7 bases, and the junction held 4 bases outside the gene matches. The CDR3 contains 10 residues. Germline lookup yields CDR1 MDHEN and CDR2 SYDVKM. The CDR3 bases are TGTGCCACAGGGAGGGATGAGCAGTACTTC. Translated: CATGRDEQYF.

The chain employs TRBV4-3 and TRBJ1-2; 7 nucleotides line up with TRBD1. V lost 2 bases, J lost 2 bases, and 2 bases stayed unmatched. Germline V gene lookup returns CDR1 LGHNA and CDR2 YSLEER. This CDR3 contains 14 residues. Written as DNA, the CDR3 is TGCGCCAGCAGCCAACAACAGGGGAACTATGGCTACACCTTC. Its protein product is CASSQQQGNYGYTF.

This clone came up a few times. CDR3 sequence: CASSLNRGRNQPQHF. The CDR3 DNA reads as TGTGCCAGCAGCTTGAACAGGGGGCGAAATCAGCCCCAGCATTTT. The chain joins TRBV5-6 to TRBJ1-5, with 9 nucleotides matching TRBD1. The germline gives CDR1 SGHDT, CDR2 YYEEEE. Trimming cost V 1 base and J 4 bases; bases outside gene matches: 3. This CDR3 is 15 amino acids long.

The CDR3 is CASGTPNTGELFF. The CDR3, as DNA: TGTGCCAGCGGGACTCCGAACACCGGGGAGCTGTTTTTT. The chain uses TRBV7-2 and TRBJ2-2, with D possibly being TRBD2 (6 bases). The CDR3 loop spans 13 amino acids. Trimming pared 8 bases from V and 0 bases from J, leaving 7 bases between. Germline V CDR1 and CDR2: SGHTA, FQGNSA.

This rearrangement joins TRBV30 to TRBJ1-4; D call uncertain. Germline CDR1 and CDR2: GTSNPN and SVGIG (reference sequence). Trimming removed 2 bases from V and 5 bases from J, with 9 bases in between. The CDR3 contains 13 residues. The CDR3 loop is CAWSLEDNEKLFF. CDR3 DNA sequence: TGTGCCTGGAGTCTGGAGGACAATGAAAAACTGTTTTTT.

The chain is built from TRBV5-5 and TRBJ1-2; perhaps TRBD1 as D (5 bases). Trimming shortened V by 2 bases and J by 0 bases, and 11 bases separated the two germline ends. The CDR3 extends over 15 amino acids. The germline V gene has CDR1 SGHKS and CDR2 YYEKEE (reference sequence). Written as DNA, the CDR3 is TGTGCCAGCAGCTTCTGGGGGATAGCTAACTATGGCTACACCTTC. Protein sequence: CASSFWGIANYGYTF.

The rearrangement joins TRBV21-1 to TRBJ1-6. TRBV21-1 is listed as a pseudogene. The CDR3 is made up of 18 amino acids. The CDR3 DNA is TGTGCCAGCAGTCGTAAGCTAGCTACACAACATCATAATTCACCCCTCCACTTT. Translating gives CASSRKLATQHHNSPLHF.

The rearrangement joins TRBV19 to TRBJ1-1; D may be TRBD1 (6 bases). In germline, CDR1 is LNHDA, CDR2 SQIVND (reference sequence). CDR3 length: 13 amino acids. Trimming pared 6 bases from V and 5 bases from J, leaving 13 bases between. The CDR3 loop is CASRGTGQTEAFF. Written as DNA, the CDR3 is TGTGCCAGTAGGGGAACAGGGCAAACTGAAGCTTTCTTT.

The chain joins TRBV14 to TRBJ2-1, with D unclear. Trimming cost V 1 base and J 7 bases, with 23 bases left between them. Germline V gene sequence: CDR1 SGHDN, CDR2 FVKESK. The CDR3 covers 18 residues. The CDR3 region has the DNA TGTGCCAGCAGCCAAGCCAAGGGCACAGCAGATTTTCCAAATGAGCAGTTCTTC. Its protein is CASSQAKGTADFPNEQFF.

The chain links TRBV28 to TRBJ2-1; TRBD2 aligns across 16 bases. CDR1 is MDHEN, CDR2 SYDVKM, per germline. The CDR3 runs to 18 residues. The V and J ends lost 5 bases and 3 bases, in that order; junction bases with no gene match: 7. CDR3 region: CASSEAGTSGGVYNEQFF. The CDR3 nucleotides are TGTGCCAGCAGTGAAGCCGGGACTAGCGGGGGGGTCTACAATGAGCAGTTCTTC.

This chain links TRBV7-2 with TRBJ1-6; 8 bases align to TRBD1. The germline V gene has CDR1 SGHTA and CDR2 FQGNSA. V dropped 4 bases and J dropped 7; count of bases not matched to a gene: 6. The CDR3 is made up of 15 amino acids. The CDR3 sequence: CASSYMRQGNSPLHF. The CDR3 region has the DNA TGTGCCAGCAGCTATATGAGACAGGGGAATTCACCCCTCCACTTT. Looking up the rest from reference TRBV7-2 and TRBJ1-6 gives the full variable domain: GAGVSQSPSNKVTEKGKDVELRCDPISGHTALYWYRQSLGQGLEFLIYFQGNSAPDKSGLPSDRFSAERTGGSVSTLTIQRTQQEDSAVYLCASSYMRQGNSPLHFGNGTRLTVT.

The CDR3 DNA sequence: TGTGCCAGCCCAGGCAGGGCCCGGACTAATGAAAAACTGTTTTTT. Its protein product is CASPGRARTNEKLFF. V and J are TRBV6-1 and TRBJ1-4; weak D call: TRBD1 (5 bases). V was clipped by 8 bases and J by 2 bases, with 15 bases between them. The CDR3 sequence is 15 residues long. CDR1 and CDR2 from the germline V gene are MNHNS and SASEGT.

The chain joins TRBV5-8 to TRBJ1-5; D possibly corresponds to TRBD1 (6 bases). The CDR3 runs 16 residues. Per germline, CDR1 SGHTS and CDR2 YDEGEE. V was trimmed by 4 bases and J by 1 base, leaving 15 bases between them. CDR3 residues: CASSPVRGASNQPQHF. CDR3 nucleotides: TGTGCCAGCAGCCCCGTGCGGGGGGCAAGCAATCAGCCCCAGCATTTT.